This T cell receptor beta chain was retrieved from a study of OX40 agonist ivuxolimab in advanced cancers. Overall study context: From about 23 to 85 years was the age range, with a mean of 60 years, and around 80% were male.

The CDR3 is 13 amino acids. Germline V gene data show CDR1 as MNHEY and CDR2 as SVGAGI. V lost 2 bases to trimming and J lost 4 bases; unmatched junction nucleotides: 2. The table came from immunoSEQ multiplex PCR; TCRdb's copy has only in-frame clones and leaves some out. The repertoire consists of about 30,000 clones, with around 87% occurring once and the leading ten covering approximately 28%. This clone was recorded only once. The rearrangement uses TRBV6-5 and TRBJ2-7, with 7 bases aligning to TRBD1. The sequence was obtained from an adult with an advanced solid tumor such as melanoma, head and neck, liver or kidney cancer. Sequenced here: CD4+ or CD8+ T cells sorted from blood, sampled in a trial of the OX40 agonist ivuxolimab. In DNA, the CDR3 is TGTGCCAGCAGTTACCACAGGGGTTACGAGCAGTACTTC. Protein sequence: CASSYHRGYEQYF.